This record looks at one T cell receptor beta chain sequence and its context. In the authors' workflow: Estimation of nucleated cell counts relied on the amplification of reference gene primers. Profiling relied on immunoSEQ multiplex PCR, and the TCRdb table lists in-frame clones only, not all of them. The DNA gave D and trimming, while V, J and clone size come from that table. This sample has approximately 230,000 clones; 75% to 90% occur once, and the top ten carry roughly 4%. The CDR3 covers 13 residues. V was cut by 4 bases and J by 2 bases, with 10 bases left in between. The germline V gene has CDR1 SGDLS and CDR2 YYNGEE. This study enrolled people aged about 18 to 95 from about two dozen US geographic areas. For recovered donors of Cohort 3, there were two negative PCRs, clearance, or symptom resolution. The data derive from a study of blood T cell repertoires in COVID-19. Study background: The analysed material was cDNA or gDNA that came from T cells, B-cell-depleted T cells, or PBMCs.

This TCR was sampled from a woman aged 30 to 39 who had recovered from COVID-19. The sequenced material came from PBMCs or T cells enriched from blood (not recorded which). The chain joins TRBV9 to TRBJ2-7, with a weak D call TRBD2 (5 bases). In DNA form, the CDR3 reads TGTGCCAGCAGCCCCGGAGGAACCTACGAGCAGTACTTC. It is translated as CASSPGGTYEQYF.